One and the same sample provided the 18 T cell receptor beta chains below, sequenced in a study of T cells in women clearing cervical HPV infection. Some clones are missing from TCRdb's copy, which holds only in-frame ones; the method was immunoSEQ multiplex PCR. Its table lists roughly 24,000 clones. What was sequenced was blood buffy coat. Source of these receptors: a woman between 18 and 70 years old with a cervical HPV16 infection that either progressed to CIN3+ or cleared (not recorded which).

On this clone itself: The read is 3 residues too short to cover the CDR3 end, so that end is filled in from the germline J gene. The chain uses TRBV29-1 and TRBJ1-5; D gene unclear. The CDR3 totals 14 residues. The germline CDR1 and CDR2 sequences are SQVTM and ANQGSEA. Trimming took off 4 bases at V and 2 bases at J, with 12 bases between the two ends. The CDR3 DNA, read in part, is TGCAGCGTTGTTGAAGGGTCGCGCAATCAGCCC. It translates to CSVVEGSRNQP. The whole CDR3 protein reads CSVVEGSRNQPQHF.

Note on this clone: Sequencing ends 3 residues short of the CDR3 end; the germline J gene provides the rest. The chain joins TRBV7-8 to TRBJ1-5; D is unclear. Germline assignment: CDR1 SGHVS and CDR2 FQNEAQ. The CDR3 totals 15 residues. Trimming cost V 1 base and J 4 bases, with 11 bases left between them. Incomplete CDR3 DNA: TGTGCCAGCAGCTTAGAGGTAGGAGGGAATCAGCCC. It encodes CASSLEVGGNQP. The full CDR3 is CASSLEVGGNQPQHF.

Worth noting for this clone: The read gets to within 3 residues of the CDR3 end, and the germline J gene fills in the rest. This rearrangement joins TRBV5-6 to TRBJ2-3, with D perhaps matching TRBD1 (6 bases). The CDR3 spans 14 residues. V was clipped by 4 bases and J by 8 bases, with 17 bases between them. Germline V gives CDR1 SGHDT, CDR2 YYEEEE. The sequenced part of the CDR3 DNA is TGTGCCAGCAGCGCCTCCCCAGGGGTCGGTACG. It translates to CASSASPGVGT. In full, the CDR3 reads CASSASPGVGTQYF.

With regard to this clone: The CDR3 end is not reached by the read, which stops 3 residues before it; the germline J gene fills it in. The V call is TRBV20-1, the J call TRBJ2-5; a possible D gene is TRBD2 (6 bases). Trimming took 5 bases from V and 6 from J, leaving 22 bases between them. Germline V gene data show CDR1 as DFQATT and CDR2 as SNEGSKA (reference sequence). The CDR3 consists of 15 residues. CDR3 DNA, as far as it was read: TGCAGTGCTCGACGGCCGGGACTCCATCGCCAGACC. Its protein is CSARRPGLHRQT. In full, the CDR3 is CSARRPGLHRQTQYF.

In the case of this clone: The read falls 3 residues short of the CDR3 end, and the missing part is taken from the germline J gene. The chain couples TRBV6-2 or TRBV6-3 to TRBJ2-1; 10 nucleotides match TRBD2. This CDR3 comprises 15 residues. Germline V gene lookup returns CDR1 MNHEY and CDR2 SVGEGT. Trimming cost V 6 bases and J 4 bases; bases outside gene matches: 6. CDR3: CASRKRAGGYNEQFF. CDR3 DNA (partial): TGTGCCAGCAGGAAGCGAGCGGGAGGGTACAATGAG.

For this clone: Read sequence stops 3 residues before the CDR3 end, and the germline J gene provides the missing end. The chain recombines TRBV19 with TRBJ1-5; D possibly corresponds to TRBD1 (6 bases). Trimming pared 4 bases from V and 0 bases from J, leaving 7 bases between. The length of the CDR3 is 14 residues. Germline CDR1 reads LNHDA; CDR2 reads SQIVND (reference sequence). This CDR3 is CASSNRVSNQPQHF. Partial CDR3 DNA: TGTGCCAGTAGTAACAGGGTTAGCAATCAGCCC.

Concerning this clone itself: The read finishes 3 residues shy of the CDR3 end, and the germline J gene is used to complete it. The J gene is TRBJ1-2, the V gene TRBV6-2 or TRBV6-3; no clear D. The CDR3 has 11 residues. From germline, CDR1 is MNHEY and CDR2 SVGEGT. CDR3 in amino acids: CASSRVYDYTF. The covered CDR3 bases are TGTGCCAGCAGTCGGGTCTACGAC.

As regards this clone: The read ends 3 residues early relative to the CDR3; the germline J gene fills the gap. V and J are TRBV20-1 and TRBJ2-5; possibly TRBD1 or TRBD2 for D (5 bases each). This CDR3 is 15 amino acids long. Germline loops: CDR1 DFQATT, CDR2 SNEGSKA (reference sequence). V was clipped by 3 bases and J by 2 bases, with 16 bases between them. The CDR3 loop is CSASSAAEGQETQYF. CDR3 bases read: TGCAGTGCTAGTTCGGCAGCCGAGGGGCAAGAGACC.

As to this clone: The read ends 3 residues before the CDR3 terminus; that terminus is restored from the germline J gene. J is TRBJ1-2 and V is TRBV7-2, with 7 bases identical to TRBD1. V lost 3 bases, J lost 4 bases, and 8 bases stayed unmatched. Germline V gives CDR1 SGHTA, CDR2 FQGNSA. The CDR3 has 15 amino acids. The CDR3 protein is CASSFPTGSGYGYTF. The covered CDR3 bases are TGTGCCAGCAGCTTCCCGACAGGGTCTGGCTATGGC.

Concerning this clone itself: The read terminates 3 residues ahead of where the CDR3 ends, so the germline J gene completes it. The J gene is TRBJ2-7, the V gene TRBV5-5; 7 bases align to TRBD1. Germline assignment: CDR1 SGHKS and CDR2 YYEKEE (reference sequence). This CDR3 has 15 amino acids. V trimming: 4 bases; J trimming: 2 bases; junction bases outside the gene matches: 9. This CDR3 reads CASSPTTGFPYEQYF. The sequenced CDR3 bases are TGTGCCAGCAGCCCCACGACAGGGTTCCCCTACGAG.

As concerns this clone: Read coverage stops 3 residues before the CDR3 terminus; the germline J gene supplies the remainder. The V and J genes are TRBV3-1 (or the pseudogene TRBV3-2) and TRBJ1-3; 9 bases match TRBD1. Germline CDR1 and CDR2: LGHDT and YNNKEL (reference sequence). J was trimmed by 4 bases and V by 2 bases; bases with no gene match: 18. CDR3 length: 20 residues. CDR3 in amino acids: CASSQPSIPQTGTGGNTIYF. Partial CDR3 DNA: TGTGCCAGCAGCCAACCAAGTATTCCACAAACCGGGACAGGGGGAAACACC.

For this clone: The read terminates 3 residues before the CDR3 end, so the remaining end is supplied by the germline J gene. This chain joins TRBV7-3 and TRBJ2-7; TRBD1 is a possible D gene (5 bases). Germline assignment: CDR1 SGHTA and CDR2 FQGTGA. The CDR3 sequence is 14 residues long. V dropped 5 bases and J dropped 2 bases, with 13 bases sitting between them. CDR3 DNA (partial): TGTGCCAGCAGCCCCCCGAACAGGCCCTACGAG. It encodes CASSPPNRPYE. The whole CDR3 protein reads CASSPPNRPYEQYF. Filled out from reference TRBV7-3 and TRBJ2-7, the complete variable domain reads GAGVSQTPSNKVTEKGKYVELRCDPISGHTALYWYRQSLGQGPEFLIYFQGTGAADDSGLPNDRFFAVRPEGSVSTLKIQRTERGDSAVYLCASSPPNRPYEQYFGPGTRLTVT.

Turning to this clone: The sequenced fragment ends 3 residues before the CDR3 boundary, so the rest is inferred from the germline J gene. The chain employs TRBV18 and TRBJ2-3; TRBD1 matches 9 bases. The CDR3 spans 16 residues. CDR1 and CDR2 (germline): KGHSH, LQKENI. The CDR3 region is CASSPPYDRGNQPQYF. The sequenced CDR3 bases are TGTGCCAGCTCACCACCGTATGACAGGGGGAACCAGCCG.

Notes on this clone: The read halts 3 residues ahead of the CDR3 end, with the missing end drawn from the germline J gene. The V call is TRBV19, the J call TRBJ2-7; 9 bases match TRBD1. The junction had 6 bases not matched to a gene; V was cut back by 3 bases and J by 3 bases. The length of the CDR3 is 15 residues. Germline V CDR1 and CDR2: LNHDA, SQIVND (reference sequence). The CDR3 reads CASSMPRQGGYEQYF. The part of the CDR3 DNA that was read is TGTGCCAGTAGTATGCCACGACAGGGGGGCTACGAG.

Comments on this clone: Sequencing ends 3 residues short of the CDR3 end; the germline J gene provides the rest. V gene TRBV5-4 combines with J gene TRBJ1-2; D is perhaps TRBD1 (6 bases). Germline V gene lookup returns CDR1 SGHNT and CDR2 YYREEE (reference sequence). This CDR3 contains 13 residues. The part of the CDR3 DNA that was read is TGTGCCAGCAGCTTGGCGGGGGGCGGCGGC. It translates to CASSLAGGGG. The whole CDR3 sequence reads CASSLAGGGGYTF.

CDR3 bases read: TGTGCCATCAGTGAGCCCGGGGACAACCCCTACGAG. Its translation is CAISEPGDNPYE. The complete CDR3 reads CAISEPGDNPYEQYF. This chain uses TRBV10-3 with TRBJ2-7; weak D call: TRBD1 (6 bases). The read stops 3 residues short of the end of the CDR3; the missing end is completed from the germline J gene. Germline CDR1 is ENHRY and CDR2 is SYGVKD. CDR3 length: 15 residues. Between the trimmed V and J ends, which lost 2 bases and 2 bases, there was a span of 13 bases.

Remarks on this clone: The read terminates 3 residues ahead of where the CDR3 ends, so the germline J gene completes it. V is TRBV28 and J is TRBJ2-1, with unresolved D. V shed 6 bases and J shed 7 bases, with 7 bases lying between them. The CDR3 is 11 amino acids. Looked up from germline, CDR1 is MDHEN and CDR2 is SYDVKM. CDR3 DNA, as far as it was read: TGTGCCAGCAGAGGTTGGAATGAG. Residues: CASRGWNE. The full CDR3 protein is CASRGWNEQFF.

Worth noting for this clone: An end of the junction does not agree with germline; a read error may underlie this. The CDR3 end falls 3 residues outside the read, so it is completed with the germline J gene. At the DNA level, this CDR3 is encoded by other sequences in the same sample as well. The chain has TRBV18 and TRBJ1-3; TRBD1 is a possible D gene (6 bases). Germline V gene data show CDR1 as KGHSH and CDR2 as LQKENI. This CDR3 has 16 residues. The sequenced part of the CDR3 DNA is TGTGCCAGCTCATCAATGCAACAGGGCTCTGGAAACACA. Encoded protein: CASSSMQQGSGNT. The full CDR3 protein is CASSSMQQGSGNTIYF.